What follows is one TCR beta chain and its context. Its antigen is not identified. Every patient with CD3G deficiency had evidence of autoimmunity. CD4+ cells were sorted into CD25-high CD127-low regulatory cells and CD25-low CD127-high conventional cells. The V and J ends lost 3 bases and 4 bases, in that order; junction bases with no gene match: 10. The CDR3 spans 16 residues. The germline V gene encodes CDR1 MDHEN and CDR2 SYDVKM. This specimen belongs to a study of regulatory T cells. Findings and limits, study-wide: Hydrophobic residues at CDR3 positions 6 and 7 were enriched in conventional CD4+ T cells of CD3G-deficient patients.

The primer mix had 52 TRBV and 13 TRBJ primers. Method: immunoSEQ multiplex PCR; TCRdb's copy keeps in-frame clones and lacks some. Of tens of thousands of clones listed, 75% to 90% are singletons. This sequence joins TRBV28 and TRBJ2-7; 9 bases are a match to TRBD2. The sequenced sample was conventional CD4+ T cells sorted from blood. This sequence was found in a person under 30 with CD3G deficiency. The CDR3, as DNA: TGTGCCAGCAGTTTCGTTACCCGCGGGAGGGTTTACGAGCAGTACTTC. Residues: CASSFVTRGRVYEQYF.